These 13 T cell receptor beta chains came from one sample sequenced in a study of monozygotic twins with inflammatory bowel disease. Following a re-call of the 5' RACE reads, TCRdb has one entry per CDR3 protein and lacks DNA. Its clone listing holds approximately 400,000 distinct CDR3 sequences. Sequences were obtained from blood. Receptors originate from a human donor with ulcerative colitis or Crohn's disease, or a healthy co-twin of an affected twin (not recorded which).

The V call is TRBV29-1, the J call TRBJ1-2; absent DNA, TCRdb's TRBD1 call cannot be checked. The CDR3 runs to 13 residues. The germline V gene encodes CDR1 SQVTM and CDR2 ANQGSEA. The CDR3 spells CSGSDRVGYGYTF.

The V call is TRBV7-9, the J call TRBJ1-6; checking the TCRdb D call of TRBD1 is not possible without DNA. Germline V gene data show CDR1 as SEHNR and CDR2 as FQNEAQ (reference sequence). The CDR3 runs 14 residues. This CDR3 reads CASSTRDGNSPLHF. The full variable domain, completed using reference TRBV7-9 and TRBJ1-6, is DTGVSQNPRHKITKRGQNVTFRCDPISEHNRLYWYRQTLGQGPEFLTYFQNEAQLEKSRLLSDRFSAERPKGSFSTLEIQRTEQGDSAMYLCASSTRDGNSPLHFGNGTRLTVT.

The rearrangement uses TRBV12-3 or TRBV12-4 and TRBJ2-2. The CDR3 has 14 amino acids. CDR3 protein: CASSTPTYTGELFF.

CDR3 sequence reads: CASSARQGARSEQYF. V gene TRBV12-3 or TRBV12-4 combines with J gene TRBJ2-7; the D call of TRBD1 rests on TCRdb alone, since no DNA is present to check it. The CDR3 loop spans 15 amino acids.

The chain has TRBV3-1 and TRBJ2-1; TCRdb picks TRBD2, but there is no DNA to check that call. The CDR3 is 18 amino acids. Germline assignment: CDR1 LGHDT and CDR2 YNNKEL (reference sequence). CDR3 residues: CASSFPPMTSGGDNEQFF.

The CDR3 loop is CASSPGQTYTEAFF. V usage is TRBV5-1 and J usage is TRBJ1-1; the D call from TCRdb, TRBD1, cannot be confirmed without DNA. This CDR3 has 14 amino acids. From germline, CDR1 is SGHRS and CDR2 YFSETQ.

CDR3: CASSPGTENNSPLHF. This chain joins TRBV7-6 and TRBJ1-6; checking the TCRdb D call of TRBD1 is not possible without DNA. This CDR3 contains 15 residues. Germline V gene data show CDR1 as SGHVS and CDR2 as FNYEAQ.

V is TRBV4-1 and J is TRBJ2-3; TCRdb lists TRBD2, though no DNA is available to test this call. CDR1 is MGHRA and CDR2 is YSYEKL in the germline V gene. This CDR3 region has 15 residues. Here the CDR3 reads CASSFSSDPTDTQYF.

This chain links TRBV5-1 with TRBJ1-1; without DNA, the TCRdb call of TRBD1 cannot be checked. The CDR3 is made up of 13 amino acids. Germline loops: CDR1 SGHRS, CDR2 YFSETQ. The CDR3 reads CASNGGAEAEAFF. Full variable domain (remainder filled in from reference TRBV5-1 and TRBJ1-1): KAGVTQTPRYLIKTRGQQVTLSCSPISGHRSVSWYQQTPGQGLQFLFEYFSETQRNKGNFPGRFSGRQFSNSRSEMNVSTLELGDSALYLCASNGGAEAEAFFGQGTRLTVV.

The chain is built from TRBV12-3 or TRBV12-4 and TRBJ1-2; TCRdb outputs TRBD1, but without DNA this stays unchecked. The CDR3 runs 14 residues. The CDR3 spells CASSLFTGGDGYTF.

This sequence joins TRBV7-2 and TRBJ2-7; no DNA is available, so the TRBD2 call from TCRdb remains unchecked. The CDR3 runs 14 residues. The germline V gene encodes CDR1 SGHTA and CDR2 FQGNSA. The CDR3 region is CASSLAARGYEQYF.

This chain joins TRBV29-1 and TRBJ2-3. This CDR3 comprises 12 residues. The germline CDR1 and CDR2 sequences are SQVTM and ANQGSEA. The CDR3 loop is CSVEVGTDTQYF.

The CDR3 spells CASSPPGLAGVQETQYF. The chain is built from TRBV12-3 or TRBV12-4 and TRBJ2-5; TCRdb reports TRBD2, a call that lacks DNA to check it against. The CDR3 sequence is 17 residues long.